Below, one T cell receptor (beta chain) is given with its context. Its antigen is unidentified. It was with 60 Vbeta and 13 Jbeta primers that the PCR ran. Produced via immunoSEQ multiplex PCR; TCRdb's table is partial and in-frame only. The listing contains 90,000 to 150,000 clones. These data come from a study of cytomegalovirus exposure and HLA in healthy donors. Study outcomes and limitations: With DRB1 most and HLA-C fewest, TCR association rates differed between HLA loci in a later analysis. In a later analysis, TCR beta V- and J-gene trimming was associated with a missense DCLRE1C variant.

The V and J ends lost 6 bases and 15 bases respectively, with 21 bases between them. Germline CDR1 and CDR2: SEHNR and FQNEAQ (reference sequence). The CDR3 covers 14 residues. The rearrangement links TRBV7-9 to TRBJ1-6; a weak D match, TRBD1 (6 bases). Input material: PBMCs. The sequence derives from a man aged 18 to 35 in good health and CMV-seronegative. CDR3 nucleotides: TGTGCCAGCAGTGCGGACAGTTCTCCCCTTCACCTCCACTTT. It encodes CASSADSSPLHLHF.